This T cell receptor (beta chain) came from a study of a mutant IDH1 vaccine in newly diagnosed glioma. For the study at large: Patients began vaccination 4-6 weeks after radiotherapy alone, or with temozolomide cycles. The treated population exhibited a male proportion of roughly 60%, a female proportion of about 38%, and a mean age of approximately 42 years.

Repertoires were generated with immunoSEQ multiplex PCR, while TCRdb's copy carries only in-frame clones and drops some. The sample holds about 56,000 clones, less than 80% seen once. Germline CDR1 is SGHRS and CDR2 is YFSETQ. Deletions cut 4 bases from V and 4 bases from J, with 20 bases between. This CDR3 has 16 amino acids. Time point denoted: week 47, end of study. The content of each vaccine dose was 300 ug of mutant IDH1 20-mer peptide, and topical imiquimod accompanied it. The patients were given eight vaccinations, one each in weeks 1, 3, 5, 7, 11, 15, 19 and 23. A single count supports this clone. Its target is unknown.

This clonotype was obtained from a man in his forties or fifties with glioma. The specimen was PBMCs, collected from a glioma patient whose treatment included an IDH1 peptide vaccine. The chain employs TRBV5-1 and TRBJ2-5; tentative D call: TRBD2 (6 bases). CDR3 residues: CASSPGDSWGSETQYF. The DNA of the CDR3 is TGCGCCAGCAGCCCGGGGGACTCCTGGGGGTCAGAGACCCAGTACTTC.